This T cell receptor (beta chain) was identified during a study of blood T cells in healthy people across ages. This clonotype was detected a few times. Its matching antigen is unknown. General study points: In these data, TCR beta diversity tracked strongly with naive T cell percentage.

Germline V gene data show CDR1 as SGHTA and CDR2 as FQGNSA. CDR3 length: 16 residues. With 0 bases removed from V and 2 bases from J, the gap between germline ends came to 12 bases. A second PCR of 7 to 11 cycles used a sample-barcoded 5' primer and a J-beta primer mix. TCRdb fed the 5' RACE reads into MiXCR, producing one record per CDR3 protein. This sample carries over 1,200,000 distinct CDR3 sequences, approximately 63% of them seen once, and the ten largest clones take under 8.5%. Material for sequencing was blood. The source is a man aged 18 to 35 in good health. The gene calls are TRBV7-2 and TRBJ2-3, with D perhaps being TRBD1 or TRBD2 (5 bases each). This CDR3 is CASSLAPGRITDTQYF. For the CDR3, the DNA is TGTGCCAGCAGCTTAGCCCCGGGACGGATCACAGATACGCAGTATTTT.